These 14 T cell receptor beta chains were sequenced from one sample in a study of T cells in Graves' hyperthyroidism and ophthalmopathy. RNA transcripts yielded amplified TCR beta CDR3 regions. A first-round RT-PCR of the TCR CDR3 used the HTBI primer set. TCRdb ran MiXCR on the multiplex PCR reads and lists one entry per CDR3 protein. The table shows some 350,000 distinct CDR3 sequences, with just under 25% occurring only once. Sample: blood. The receptors here all came from a man aged 50 to 60 with Graves' hyperthyroidism.

The V gene is TRBV7-2, the J gene TRBJ1-5, with D possibly TRBD1 on 6 matching bases. This CDR3 is built from 15 residues. Trimming shortened V by 2 bases and J by 7 bases, and 15 bases separated the two germline ends. Germline CDR1 SGHTA, CDR2 FQGNSA. As DNA, the CDR3 is TGTGCCAGCAGCTTAAAGGGAGGGGGGACGCAGCCCCAGCATTTT. As protein: CASSLKGGGTQPQHF.

In its sample, this clonotype was seen many times. This chain connects TRBV3-1 to TRBJ2-5; D is possibly TRBD1 (5 bases). The CDR3 runs 15 residues. Germline V gene data show CDR1 as LGHDT and CDR2 as YNNKEL (reference sequence). Trimming left V 2 bases short and J 4 bases short, with 14 bases between. As DNA, the CDR3 is TGTGCCAGCAGCCAACAGGACACTTTACGAGAGACCCAGTACTTC. Amino acids: CASSQQDTLRETQYF.

V and J are TRBV10-3 and TRBJ1-1; D remains unclear. The V gene's germline CDR1 is ENHRY and CDR2 SYGVKD. The CDR3 covers 13 residues. V gave up 3 bases and J gave up 0 bases, with 5 bases separating them. CDR3 protein: CAISDTMNTEAFF. The CDR3 bases are TGTGCCATCAGTGACACGATGAACACTGAAGCTTTCTTT.

Ten or more counts support this clonotype. This chain connects TRBV28 to TRBJ2-3, with D possibly being TRBD2 (6 bases). Germline V CDR1 and CDR2: MDHEN, SYDVKM. V gave up 7 bases and J gave up 7 bases, with 18 bases separating them. This CDR3 is 14 amino acids long. The CDR3 region is CASTLGGGDYTQYF. The CDR3 nucleotides read TGTGCCAGCACCCTGGGAGGAGGCGATTATACGCAGTATTTT. Full variable domain (remainder filled in from reference TRBV28 and TRBJ2-3): DVKVTQSSRYLVKRTGEKVFLECVQDMDHENMFWYRQDPGLGLRLIYFSYDVKMKEKGDIPEGYSVSREKKERFSLILESASTNQTSMYLCASTLGGGDYTQYFGPGTRLTVL.

This clonotype was seen at least ten times. This chain joins TRBV2 and TRBJ2-7; D gene ambiguous. CDR1 SNHLY and CDR2 FYNNEI come from the germline V gene. V lost 4 bases to trimming and J lost 6 bases, with 13 bases between them. CDR3 length: 13 residues. CDR3 in amino acids: CASSVSFYSEQYF. The CDR3 coding sequence is TGTGCCAGCAGTGTCTCATTTTACAGCGAGCAGTACTTC.

DNA of the CDR3: TGTGCCAGCAGCTCCGCCTTGCCTGGGGCCAACGTCCTGACTTTC. Its translation: CASSSALPGANVLTF. The chain combines TRBV2 with TRBJ2-6, with D unclear. The CDR3 has 15 residues. Germline CDR1 reads SNHLY; CDR2 reads FYNNEI. V gave up 6 bases and J gave up 2 bases, with 11 bases separating them.

The chain is built from TRBV10-3 and TRBJ1-2; 9 nucleotides line up with TRBD1. CDR3 size: 16 residues. J lost 4 bases, V lost 4 bases, and 10 bases had no gene match. Germline V CDR1 and CDR2: ENHRY, SYGVKD. CDR3 sequence reads: CAISGGGTGQGYGYTF. The CDR3 DNA sequence: TGTGCCATCAGTGGAGGCGGGACAGGGCAAGGCTATGGCTACACCTTC.

This clonotype was counted between two and nine times. Given the absence of the conserved phenylalanine or tryptophan at the CDR3 end, a read error is likely. The rearrangement joins TRBV28 to TRBJ2-7; TRBD1 is a possible D gene (7 bases). The CDR3 runs 15 residues. V was trimmed by 5 bases and J by 0 bases, leaving 14 bases between them. Germline V gene lookup returns CDR1 MDHEN and CDR2 SYDVKM. This chain's CDR3 is CASSAPGGISYEQYL. The CDR3, as DNA: TGTGCCAGCAGTGCGCCAGGGGGGATCTCCTACGAGCAGTACCTC.

About this clonotype: The conserved final phenylalanine or tryptophan is absent from the CDR3, which likely points to a read error. The chain carries TRBV12-3 or TRBV12-4 and TRBJ2-2; D is unresolved. Trimming shortened V by 5 bases and J by 5 bases, and 15 bases separated the two germline ends. This CDR3 contains 15 residues. The CDR3 sequence: CASSPVAWGTGELFL. CDR3 coding DNA: TGTGCCAGCAGTCCTGTCGCGTGGGGAACCGGGGAGCTGTTTCTT.

This chain uses TRBV20-1 with TRBJ1-2; TRBD1 aligns across 7 bases. Germline values: CDR1 DFQATT, CDR2 SNEGSKA (reference sequence). The CDR3 covers 14 residues. V was clipped by 6 bases and J by 6 bases; unmatched bases: 13. CDR3 amino acids: CSATREGADHGYTF. The CDR3 nucleotides read TGCAGTGCAACGCGGGAGGGGGCGGATCATGGCTACACCTTC.

This clonotype showed up many times. The chain uses TRBV2 and TRBJ2-7, with unresolved D. The CDR3 covers 12 residues. With 7 bases removed from V and 1 base from J, the gap between germline ends came to 8 bases. The V gene's germline CDR1 is SNHLY and CDR2 FYNNEI. CDR3 sequence: CASIGLSYEQYF. The CDR3 DNA reads TGTGCCAGCATTGGGTTATCCTACGAGCAGTACTTC.

This clonotype has more than one count but fewer than ten. The chain links TRBV4-1 to TRBJ2-7, with TRBD2 matching 15 bases. The V and J ends lost 2 bases and 7 bases, in that order; junction bases with no gene match: 3. Per germline, CDR1 MGHRA and CDR2 YSYEKL. This CDR3 has 15 amino acids. As DNA, the CDR3 is TGCGCCAGCAGCCAAACCGGGACTAGCGGGAGGGAGCAGTACTTC. Amino acids: CASSQTGTSGREQYF.

In this sample, this clonotype turned up once. The rearrangement joins TRBV7-9 to TRBJ2-4; TRBD2 agrees at 10 bases. The closer fit of TRBJ2-5 to the DNA end suggests the J call may be wrong. Germline V CDR1 and CDR2: SEHNR, FQNEAQ (reference sequence). The CDR3 runs 15 residues. The CDR3: CASSSSGGGRETQYF. The DNA for the CDR3 is TGTGCCAGCAGCTCCAGCGGGGGGGGCCGGGAGACCCAGTACTTC.

The genes are TRBV5-1 and TRBJ2-7; TRBD2 agrees at 14 bases. Germline V gene sequence: CDR1 SGHRS, CDR2 YFSETQ. With V trimmed by 4 bases and J by 4 bases, 4 bases remained unmatched. The CDR3 spans 15 residues. For the CDR3, the DNA is TGCGCCAGCAGCGAGACTAGCGGGAGGGGTTACGAGCAGTACTTC. Amino acid sequence: CASSETSGRGYEQYF. Full variable domain (rest looked up from reference TRBV5-1 and TRBJ2-7): KAGVTQTPRYLIKTRGQQVTLSCSPISGHRSVSWYQQTPGQGLQFLFEYFSETQRNKGNFPGRFSGRQFSNSRSEMNVSTLELGDSALYLCASSETSGRGYEQYFGPGTRLTVT.